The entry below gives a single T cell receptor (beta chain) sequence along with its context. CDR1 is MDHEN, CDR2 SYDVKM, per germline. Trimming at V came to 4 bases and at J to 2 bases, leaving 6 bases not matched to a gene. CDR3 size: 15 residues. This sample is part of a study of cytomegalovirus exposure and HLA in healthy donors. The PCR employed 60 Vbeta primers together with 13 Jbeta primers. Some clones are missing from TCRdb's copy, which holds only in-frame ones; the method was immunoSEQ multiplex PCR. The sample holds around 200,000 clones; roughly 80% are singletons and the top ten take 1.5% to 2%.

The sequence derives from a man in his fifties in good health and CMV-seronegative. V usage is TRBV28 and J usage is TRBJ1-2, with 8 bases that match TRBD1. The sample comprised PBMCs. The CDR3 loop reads CASSSTGQGNYGYTF. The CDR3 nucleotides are TGTGCCAGCAGTTCGACCGGACAGGGAAACTATGGCTACACCTTC.